The sequence of this T cell receptor beta chain was determined in a study of T cells in Graves' hyperthyroidism and ophthalmopathy. This clonotype has at least ten counts. V shed 6 bases and J shed 5 bases, with 9 bases lying between them. This CDR3 contains 12 residues. From germline, CDR1 is PRHDT and CDR2 FYEKMQ (reference sequence). From RNA transcripts, TCR beta CDR3 regions were amplified. HTBI primers were used for first-round RT-PCR of the TCR CDR3. TCRdb re-analysed the multiplex PCR reads in MiXCR, keeping a single row per CDR3 protein. The sample consists of some 180,000 distinct CDR3 sequences, 17% of them appearing once.

The rearrangement links TRBV13 to TRBJ2-3; D is undetermined. Sequencing was carried out using blood. The receptor comes from a woman in her 50s with Graves' hyperthyroidism. CDR3 sequence (DNA): TGTGCCAGCAGACGACTGCTAGATACGCAGTATTTT. Its translation is CASRRLLDTQYF.